This T cell receptor beta chain was profiled in a study of beta chain features in type 1 diabetes. Overall study results and limits: Shorter TCRB CDR3s, moderately but significantly so, marked every one of the four CD4+ subsets in Type 1 diabetes patients.

Expressed TCRB transcripts were sequenced, since all the RNA that had been isolated was reverse transcribed. Clones were read by immunoSEQ multiplex PCR, and TCRdb kept only the in-frame ones, dropping some. The data hold about 270,000 clones, with approximately 14% observed a single time. On this clone: Antigen specificity is unknown.

The TCR sequence derives from a man between 25 and 39 years old with type 1 diabetes. Source material: naive CD4+ T cells from blood.

CDR3 loop: CASKGVDSLNIQYF. In DNA, the CDR3 is TGTGCCAGCAAAGGGGTAGACAGCCTTAACATTCAGTACTTC. This sequence joins TRBV5-6 and TRBJ2-4, with TRBD1 as a possible D gene (5 bases). Deletions cut 6 bases from V and 7 bases from J, with 17 bases between. Germline assignment: CDR1 SGHDT and CDR2 YYEEEE. The CDR3 has 14 residues.